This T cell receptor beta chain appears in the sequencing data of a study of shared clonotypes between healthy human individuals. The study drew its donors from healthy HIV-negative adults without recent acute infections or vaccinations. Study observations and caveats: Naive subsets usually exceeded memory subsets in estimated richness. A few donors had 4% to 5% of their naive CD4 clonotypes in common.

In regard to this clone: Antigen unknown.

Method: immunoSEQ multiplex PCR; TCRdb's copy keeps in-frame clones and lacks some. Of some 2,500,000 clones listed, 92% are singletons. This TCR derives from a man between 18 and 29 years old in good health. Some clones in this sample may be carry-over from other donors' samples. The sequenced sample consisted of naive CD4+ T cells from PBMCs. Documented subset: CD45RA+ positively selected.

The CDR3 nucleotides read TGTGCCAGCAGGCAGGGGGCTTTGGACTATGGCTACACCTTC. It is translated as CASRQGALDYGYTF. This rearrangement joins TRBV28 to TRBJ1-2; TRBD1 aligns across 8 bases. The CDR3 runs to 14 residues. Germline CDR1 reads MDHEN; CDR2 reads SYDVKM. The V and J ends lost 6 bases and 3 bases, in that order; junction bases with no gene match: 6.